These T cell receptor beta chains were read from a single sample in a study of blood T cells in healthy people across ages. TCRdb itself ran the 5' RACE reads through MiXCR, one entry per CDR3 protein. The table includes roughly 800,000 distinct CDR3 sequences, roughly 25% detected once. These records were also assigned to another study, of T cells of mothers and their children.

Input material: blood. These receptors all come from a boy aged 5-17 years in good health. The conserved cysteine and the conserved F or W are not part of the CDR3 here. The order of the fields is clone size, D gene, V gene, J gene, CDR3 protein. A D gene is named only where the DNA matches it firmly. Clone sizes are given selectively: once, few, many, or a class where the clone is expanded.

abundance: few; d_gene: NA; v_gene: TRBV18; j_gene: TRBJ2-1; CDR3aa: ASSNREPGSYNEQF
abundance: few; d_gene: TRBD2; v_gene: TRBV20-1; j_gene: NA; CDR3aa: SALGEVLAGYNEQF
abundance: NA; d_gene: NA; v_gene: TRBV6-6; j_gene: TRBJ1-4; CDR3aa: ASKSPGQSGEKLF
abundance: once; d_gene: NA; v_gene: TRBV28; j_gene: TRBJ2-6; CDR3aa: ASSQGRRGAGANVLT
abundance: few; d_gene: TRBD1; v_gene: TRBV18; j_gene: NA; CDR3aa: ASSPTGGPYEQY
abundance: NA; d_gene: NA; v_gene: TRBV7-7; j_gene: TRBJ2-5; CDR3aa: ASSLGDGETQY
abundance: NA; d_gene: NA; v_gene: TRBV12-3/TRBV12-4; j_gene: TRBJ2-5; CDR3aa: ASSASRGTGETQY
abundance: few; d_gene: NA; v_gene: TRBV28; j_gene: TRBJ2-2; CDR3aa: ASTTGTSHTGELF
abundance: NA; d_gene: TRBD1; v_gene: TRBV10-2; j_gene: TRBJ1-1; CDR3aa: ASRPGTAYMNTEAF
abundance: NA; d_gene: TRBD1; v_gene: TRBV7-2; j_gene: TRBJ2-7; CDR3aa: ASSSRQGPQY
abundance: NA; d_gene: TRBD1; v_gene: TRBV11-2; j_gene: TRBJ1-4; CDR3aa: ASSVNRGETNEKLF
abundance: many; d_gene: NA; v_gene: TRBV2; j_gene: TRBJ2-6; CDR3aa: ASRDASGANVLT
abundance: NA; d_gene: NA; v_gene: TRBV9; j_gene: TRBJ2-1; CDR3aa: ASSVGGSSSYNEQF
abundance: NA; d_gene: NA; v_gene: TRBV29-1; j_gene: TRBJ2-5; CDR3aa: SVPRVGQETQY
abundance: NA; d_gene: TRBD1; v_gene: TRBV5-1; j_gene: TRBJ1-1; CDR3aa: ASSSLGQTNTEAF
abundance: NA; d_gene: TRBD1; v_gene: TRBV4-2; j_gene: TRBJ2-5; CDR3aa: ASSQDKGQGAETQY
abundance: NA; d_gene: NA; v_gene: TRBV6-6; j_gene: TRBJ1-4; CDR3aa: ASGYYRVEKLF
abundance: NA; d_gene: NA; v_gene: TRBV3-1; j_gene: TRBJ2-5; CDR3aa: ASSQDIPEGGETQY
abundance: NA; d_gene: NA; v_gene: TRBV3-1; j_gene: TRBJ1-3; CDR3aa: ASSQSEFSGNTIY
abundance: NA; d_gene: TRBD2; v_gene: TRBV16; j_gene: TRBJ2-7; CDR3aa: ASSPGTGLPGGQY
abundance: many; d_gene: TRBD1; v_gene: TRBV5-1; j_gene: TRBJ1-4; CDR3aa: ASSFDRGRGEKLF
abundance: NA; d_gene: NA; v_gene: TRBV5-1; j_gene: TRBJ2-6; CDR3aa: ASSLSLAGANVLT
abundance: NA; d_gene: NA; v_gene: TRBV9; j_gene: NA; CDR3aa: ASSEKEDTFSNYEQY
abundance: NA; d_gene: NA; v_gene: TRBV12-3/TRBV12-4; j_gene: TRBJ1-1; CDR3aa: ASRGRSPEAF
abundance: NA; d_gene: NA; v_gene: TRBV28; j_gene: TRBJ2-3; CDR3aa: ASSFRWGRTDTQY
abundance: few; d_gene: NA; v_gene: TRBV9; j_gene: TRBJ1-4; CDR3aa: ASSVGGPANEKLF
abundance: NA; d_gene: NA; v_gene: TRBV13; j_gene: TRBJ2-2; CDR3aa: ASSLVRDPNTGELF
abundance: NA; d_gene: TRBD1; v_gene: TRBV12-5; j_gene: TRBJ2-3; CDR3aa: ASGFDRASTDTQY
abundance: NA; d_gene: NA; v_gene: TRBV18; j_gene: TRBJ2-3; CDR3aa: ASSSQPERTDTQY
abundance: few; d_gene: TRBD1; v_gene: TRBV10-3; j_gene: TRBJ2-7; CDR3aa: AISGGQGVYEQY
abundance: few; d_gene: NA; v_gene: TRBV11-2; j_gene: TRBJ2-7; CDR3aa: ASSTGLEQY
abundance: NA; d_gene: NA; v_gene: TRBV18; j_gene: TRBJ2-1; CDR3aa: ASSADLGGEQF
abundance: once; d_gene: NA; v_gene: TRBV27; j_gene: TRBJ1-2; CDR3aa: ASSSQDIGGLAYGYT
abundance: few; d_gene: TRBD1; v_gene: TRBV7-7; j_gene: TRBJ1-4; CDR3aa: ASSSDRGGKLF
abundance: NA; d_gene: NA; v_gene: TRBV12-3/TRBV12-4; j_gene: TRBJ2-1; CDR3aa: ASSFEGGLNEQF
abundance: NA; d_gene: NA; v_gene: TRBV3-1; j_gene: TRBJ2-5; CDR3aa: ASSQRPGRQETQY
abundance: few; d_gene: NA; v_gene: TRBV2; j_gene: TRBJ1-6; CDR3aa: ASREEGDSPLH
abundance: few; d_gene: NA; v_gene: TRBV19; j_gene: TRBJ1-1; CDR3aa: ASSIDERVLNTEAF
abundance: NA; d_gene: TRBD1; v_gene: TRBV29-1; j_gene: TRBJ2-5; CDR3aa: SVEGVLQLSGQPRQETQY
abundance: NA; d_gene: NA; v_gene: TRBV13; j_gene: TRBJ2-4; CDR3aa: ASSTPAGAKNIQY
abundance: few; d_gene: NA; v_gene: TRBV28; j_gene: TRBJ2-6; CDR3aa: ASSELRDSGANVLT
abundance: few; d_gene: NA; v_gene: TRBV3-1; j_gene: TRBJ2-1; CDR3aa: ASSQTLTNNEQF
abundance: NA; d_gene: NA; v_gene: TRBV20-1; j_gene: TRBJ2-1; CDR3aa: SARTHGGTNEQF
abundance: few; d_gene: NA; v_gene: TRBV14; j_gene: NA; CDR3aa: ASSPPQGLTYEQY
abundance: NA; d_gene: TRBD1; v_gene: TRBV4-1; j_gene: TRBJ2-7; CDR3aa: ASSQPGQNYEQH
abundance: NA; d_gene: NA; v_gene: TRBV7-3; j_gene: TRBJ1-1; CDR3aa: ASSDSGGSATEAF
abundance: NA; d_gene: TRBD2; v_gene: TRBV3-1; j_gene: TRBJ2-5; CDR3aa: ASSPLGTSGQETQY